This TCR beta chain was found in a study of T-cell reconstitution after alpha-beta-depleted transplantation in children. In its sample, this clonotype was seen many times. Its target is not known. Study-wide points: T-cell counts and diversity at one year post-transplant came mainly from newly produced T cells.

Preparation of the TCRbeta library involved a method that used unique molecular identifiers. Via MiXCR, TCRdb re-called the PCR reads, giving one row per CDR3 protein. The sample holds roughly 100,000 distinct CDR3 sequences, approximately 6% seen once. This TCR derives from a female patient between 2 and 15 years old who had a stem cell transplant for Fanconi anemia, so the T cells may come from the graft donor. The material sequenced was PBMCs, mostly from graft donor cells, taken 60 days after TCRalphabeta/CD19-depleted stem cell transplant.

The CDR3 protein is CASSLGQGASTGELFF. The CDR3 coding sequence is TGCGCCAGCAGCTTGGGACAGGGGGCGAGCACCGGGGAGCTGTTTTTT. The J gene is TRBJ2-2, the V gene TRBV5-1; 10 nucleotides line up with TRBD1. The germline CDR1 and CDR2 sequences are SGHRS and YFSETQ. The junction had 3 bases not matched to a gene; V was cut back by 0 bases and J by 4 bases. The CDR3 covers 16 residues.